Below are 10 T cell receptor beta chains sequenced from a single sample in a study of T-cell reconstitution after alpha-beta-depleted transplantation in children. This sample's TCRbeta library carried unique molecular identifier barcodes. Each CDR3 protein gets one entry after TCRdb re-called the PCR reads with MiXCR. This sample has about 980,000 distinct CDR3 sequences, with around 30% found just once. The sample in question was PBMCs, mostly from graft donor cells, obtained 360 days after TCRalphabeta/CD19-depleted stem cell transplant. Receptors originate from a boy in the first two years of life who had a stem cell transplant for SCID, so the T cells may come from the graft donor.

The DNA for the CDR3 is TGTGCCACAAAATCCGGGACTAGCGGAACAGATACGCAGTATTTT. This sequence encodes CATKSGTSGTDTQYF. The chain links TRBV6-1 to TRBJ2-3, with 11 bases fitting TRBD2. Looked up from germline, CDR1 is MNHNS and CDR2 is SASEGT. The ends lost 10 bases at V and 3 bases at J; junction bases unmatched: 9. The CDR3 totals 15 residues.

In this sample, this clonotype turned up a few times. The chain carries TRBV4-2 and TRBJ2-1; 11 bases map to TRBD2. The germline V gene has CDR1 LGHNA and CDR2 YNFKEQ. The trim removed 4 bases at V and 7 bases at J, leaving 9 bases unmatched. CDR3 length equals 16 residues. CDR3 protein: CASSPIAGGPRNEQFF. In DNA form, the CDR3 reads TGTGCCAGCAGCCCAATAGCGGGGGGGCCTCGGAATGAGCAGTTCTTC.

V gene TRBV12-3 or TRBV12-4 combines with J gene TRBJ2-7, with D possibly being TRBD1 or TRBD2 (5 bases each). The length of the CDR3 is 13 residues. Trimming stripped 7 bases from V and 3 bases from J, with 13 bases between. The CDR3 DNA is TGTGCCAGCACCCTGGGACGGAGCTACGAGCAGTACTTC. Protein sequence: CASTLGRSYEQYF.

This clonotype has more than one count but fewer than ten. The rearrangement uses TRBV7-9 and TRBJ2-4; D is unresolved. This CDR3 is 17 amino acids long. Between the trimmed V and J ends, which lost 5 bases and 0 bases, there was a span of 17 bases. CDR1 SEHNR and CDR2 FQNEAQ come from the germline V gene (reference sequence). The CDR3 is CASSPLGSSVAKNIQYF. CDR3 DNA: TGTGCCAGCAGCCCCCTTGGCAGTTCGGTAGCCAAAAACATTCAGTACTTC.

This clonotype has more than one count but fewer than ten. The chain joins TRBV27 to TRBJ2-3; tentative D call: TRBD2 (6 bases). V dropped 6 bases and J dropped 5 bases, with 15 bases sitting between them. From germline, CDR1 is MNHEY and CDR2 SMNVEV (reference sequence). The CDR3 length is 14 residues. CDR3 amino acids: CASSTGTLLDTQYF. The CDR3 DNA reads TGTGCCAGCAGCACCGGGACTTTGCTAGATACGCAGTATTTT.

The chain combines TRBV20-1 with TRBJ2-1; perhaps D is TRBD1 or TRBD2 (5 bases each). Germline loops: CDR1 DFQATT, CDR2 SNEGSKA (reference sequence). CDR3 length: 16 amino acids. With 3 bases removed from V and 8 bases from J, the gap between germline ends came to 23 bases. The CDR3 here is CSASTPSRGSSYEQFF. The CDR3 bases are TGCAGTGCTAGTACTCCCAGCCGGGGCTCGTCATATGAGCAGTTCTTC.

This clonotype was seen at least ten times. The chain combines TRBV28 with TRBJ1-2, with D perhaps matching TRBD1 (5 bases). The CDR3 is 13 residues long. Germline CDR1 reads MDHEN; CDR2 reads SYDVKM. Trimming stripped 5 bases from V and 4 bases from J, with 11 bases between. CDR3 DNA sequence: TGTGCCAGCAGTCTAACAGGCCCCTATGGCTACACCTTC. This gives the protein CASSLTGPYGYTF.

V is TRBV4-1 and J is TRBJ2-6, with D possibly being TRBD1 (6 bases). Trimming removed 0 bases from V and 4 bases from J, with 19 bases in between. The CDR3 is made up of 19 amino acids. Germline CDR1 reads MGHRA; CDR2 reads YSYEKL. CDR3 DNA: TGCGCCAGCAGCCAAGATCAGAGTACAGGGAATGCCGGGGCCAACGTCCTGACTTTC. This codes for CASSQDQSTGNAGANVLTF.

The chain combines TRBV4-1 with TRBJ2-1; 13 nucleotides agree with TRBD2. The V gene's germline CDR1 is MGHRA and CDR2 YSYEKL. V gave up 4 bases and J gave up 5 bases; unmatched junction bases: 8. There are 17 residues in the CDR3. The chain's CDR3 is CASSPIRTSGGDNEQFF. DNA for the CDR3: TGCGCCAGCAGCCCCATTAGGACTAGCGGGGGAGACAATGAGCAGTTCTTC.

Many counts were recorded for this clonotype. V is TRBV10-3 and J is TRBJ2-2; either TRBD1 or TRBD2 may supply D (6 bases each). The germline CDR1 and CDR2 sequences are ENHRY and SYGVKD. The V end was cut by 6 bases, the J end by 1 base, with 18 bases between. The CDR3 consists of 17 residues. In DNA form, the CDR3 reads TGTGCCATCAGGGGAGGCCCGACAGGATTGAACACCGGGGAGCTGTTTTTT. Its protein product is CAIRGGPTGLNTGELFF.